The source of this T cell receptor (beta chain) is a study of T cell responses to AZD1222 COVID-19 vaccine. Study-wide points: In the spike-specific TCR repertoire, nearly half reportedly target unmutated variant regions. The study found Spike-specific TCR breadth and depth rose after two AZD1222 doses. In all cases, repertoires were sampled only after the peak T cell response. Clonal diversity was possibly underestimated; the donors were predominantly white British and more often female.

Turning to this clone: As yet, its antigen is unknown.

Clones were read by immunoSEQ multiplex PCR, and TCRdb kept only the in-frame ones, dropping some. This sample has roughly 120,000 clones, with around 83% found just once. Germline values: CDR1 SGDLS, CDR2 YYNGEE. This CDR3 is built from 14 residues. V lost 1 base, J lost 4 bases, and 11 bases lay in between. This clonotype originated in an adult who received the AZD1222 COVID-19 vaccine. The sequencing used peripheral blood, collected 28 days after the second AZD1222 dose. The chain has TRBV9 and TRBJ1-1, with a weak D call TRBD1 (5 bases). CDR3 in amino acids: CASSVTGRGTEAFF. Written as DNA, the CDR3 is TGTGCCAGCAGCGTAACGGGGCGAGGCACTGAAGCTTTCTTT. Based on the CDR3 plus reference TRBV9 and TRBJ1-1, the full variable domain is DSGVTQTPKHLITATGQRVTLRCSPRSGDLSVYWYQQSLDQGLQFLIQYYNGEERAKGNILERFSAQQFPDLHSELNLSSLELGDSALYFCASSVTGRGTEAFFGQGTRLTVV.